These 18 T cell receptor beta chains were sequenced from one sample in a study of T cells in Graves' hyperthyroidism and ophthalmopathy. Amplified TCR beta CDR3 regions came from RNA transcripts. When the TCR CDR3 underwent first-round RT-PCR, the HTBI primer set was used. Using its own MiXCR run on the multiplex PCR reads, TCRdb lists one record per CDR3 protein. The sample comprises more than 300,000 distinct CDR3 sequences, approximately 17% of which are singletons, and approximately 30% rests with the top ten. Sequencing was done on a sample of blood. These receptors came from a woman aged 25 to 39 with Graves' hyperthyroidism that later progressed to Graves' ophthalmopathy.

This clonotype was detected many times. This chain uses TRBV28 with TRBJ2-5, with 9 bases fitting TRBD1. The CDR3 loop spans 16 amino acids. The germline V gene has CDR1 MDHEN and CDR2 SYDVKM. The J segment lost 0 bases and the V segment lost 4 bases, leaving 6 bases of the junction unmatched. The CDR3 is CASSSRQGENQETQYF. The CDR3 DNA reads TGTGCCAGCAGTTCTCGACAGGGGGAGAACCAAGAGACCCAGTACTTC. Complete variable domain (other parts from reference TRBV28 and TRBJ2-5): DVKVTQSSRYLVKRTGEKVFLECVQDMDHENMFWYRQDPGLGLRLIYFSYDVKMKEKGDIPEGYSVSREKKERFSLILESASTNQTSMYLCASSSRQGENQETQYFGPGTRLLVL.

This clonotype was picked up many times. The rearrangement uses TRBV7-8 and TRBJ2-4, with D perhaps given as TRBD1 or TRBD2 (5 bases each). Trimming shortened V by 5 bases and J by 4 bases, and 15 bases separated the two germline ends. The germline gives CDR1 SGHVS, CDR2 FQNEAQ. The CDR3 sequence is 15 residues long. CDR3 protein: CASSARRDDKNIQYF. CDR3 DNA: TGTGCCAGCAGCGCCCGCCGGGACGATAAAAACATTCAGTACTTC. The whole variable domain, remainder taken from reference TRBV7-8 and TRBJ2-4, is GAGVSQSPRYKVAKRGQDVALRCDPISGHVSLFWYQQALGQGPEFLTYFQNEAQLDKSGLPSDRFFAERPEGSVSTLKIQRTQQEDSAVYLCASSARRDDKNIQYFGAGTRLSVL.

At least ten counts were recorded for this clonotype. The J gene is TRBJ2-7, the V gene TRBV28; 7 bases are a match to TRBD2. J lost 2 bases, V lost 3 bases, and 7 bases had no gene match. The CDR3 spans 15 residues. Germline CDR1 and CDR2: MDHEN and SYDVKM. CDR3 nucleotides: TGTGCCAGCAGTTTTCGGGAGGCCATGCCCTACGAGCAGTACTTC. Its protein product is CASSFREAMPYEQYF. The complete variable domain, with remaining parts taken from reference TRBV28 and TRBJ2-7, reads DVKVTQSSRYLVKRTGEKVFLECVQDMDHENMFWYRQDPGLGLRLIYFSYDVKMKEKGDIPEGYSVSREKKERFSLILESASTNQTSMYLCASSFREAMPYEQYFGPGTRLTVT.

This clonotype was seen ten or more times. V gene TRBV5-1 combines with J gene TRBJ2-6; D might be TRBD1 or TRBD2, each matching 5 bases. Looked up from germline, CDR1 is SGHRS and CDR2 is YFSETQ. V was cut by 0 bases and J by 4 bases, with 8 bases left in between. The CDR3 covers 15 residues. The CDR3 sequence is CASSLDGDGANVLTF. Here the CDR3 DNA reads TGCGCCAGCAGCTTGGATGGGGACGGGGCCAACGTCCTGACTTTC.

In DNA, the CDR3 is TGTGCCTACAGGGACGGTCTATCGGATACGCAGTATTTT. Protein: CAYRDGLSDTQYF. V gene TRBV28 combines with J gene TRBJ2-3; weak D call: TRBD1 (6 bases). Trimming removed 11 bases from V and 6 bases from J, with 18 bases in between. Germline V CDR1 and CDR2: MDHEN, SYDVKM. The CDR3 has 13 amino acids.

In this sample, this clonotype turned up many times. V and J are TRBV20-1 and TRBJ2-1; 10 nucleotides line up with TRBD2. CDR3 length equals 18 residues. From germline, CDR1 is DFQATT and CDR2 SNEGSKA (reference sequence). CDR3 coding DNA: TGCAGGTGCCCGGGGCTAGCGGGAGACGTGAGCTCCTACAATGAGCAGTTCTTC. Encoded protein: CRCPGLAGDVSSYNEQFF.

This clonotype showed up many times. V gene TRBV7-8 combines with J gene TRBJ2-7; TRBD2 matches at 9 bases. CDR3 length equals 15 residues. V lost 0 bases to trimming and J lost 4 bases; unmatched junction nucleotides: 4. Germline V gives CDR1 SGHVS, CDR2 FQNEAQ. The CDR3 sequence: CASSLAGTSWYEQYF. Here the CDR3 DNA reads TGTGCCAGCAGCTTAGCCGGGACTAGCTGGTACGAGCAGTACTTC.

This clonotype was seen at least ten times. V usage is TRBV7-6 and J usage is TRBJ2-2, with a weak D call TRBD1 (6 bases). Between the trimmed V and J ends, which lost 5 bases and 0 bases, there was a span of 13 bases. The CDR3 extends over 16 amino acids. Germline values: CDR1 SGHVS, CDR2 FNYEAQ. In nucleotides, the CDR3 is TGTGCCAGCAGCCCGGGCCGGACAGCGAACACCGGGGAGCTGTTTTTT. Amino acids: CASSPGRTANTGELFF. Supplemented by reference TRBV7-6 and TRBJ2-2, the full variable domain reads GAGVSQSPRYKVTKRGQDVALRCDPISGHVSLYWYRQALGQGPEFLTYFNYEAQQDKSGLPNDRFSAERPEGSISTLTIQRTEQRDSAMYRCASSPGRTANTGELFFGEGSRLTVL.

This clonotype occurred once. Possible read error: a much larger clone is one base away. As the CDR3 is not closed by the conserved phenylalanine or tryptophan, this likely results from a read error. The V call is TRBV5-4, the J call TRBJ2-5, with TRBD2 as a possible D gene (6 bases). Germline V CDR1 and CDR2: SGHNT, YYREEE (reference sequence). This CDR3 has 16 residues. Trimming stripped 3 bases from V and 2 bases from J, with 17 bases between. This chain's CDR3 is CASSSRLVGGQETQYS. In DNA form, the CDR3 reads TGTGCCAGCAGCTCAAGACTAGTAGGAGGGCAAGAGACCCAGTACTCC.

This clonotype was seen repeatedly, ten times or more. The chain recombines TRBV2 with TRBJ1-4; the D gene is possibly TRBD1 (5 bases). Germline V CDR1 and CDR2: SNHLY, FYNNEI. V was shortened by 1 base and J by 0 bases, with 9 bases between the two germline ends. CDR3 size: 16 residues. The CDR3 region is CASSEGAGTTNEKLFF. CDR3 DNA: TGTGCCAGCAGTGAAGGAGCAGGGACAACTAATGAAAAACTGTTTTTT.

This clonotype was recorded at least ten times. The rearrangement joins TRBV18 to TRBJ1-5, with D unclear. Germline CDR1 and CDR2: KGHSH and LQKENI. The CDR3 spans 14 residues. Trimming pared 3 bases from V and 3 bases from J, leaving 9 bases between. The CDR3 region is CASSPSAVNQPQHF. In DNA form, the CDR3 reads TGTGCCAGCTCACCTTCTGCAGTCAATCAGCCCCAGCATTTT.

In this sample, this clonotype turned up many times. The chain couples TRBV28 to TRBJ1-1, with 9 bases that match TRBD1. CDR1 MDHEN and CDR2 SYDVKM come from the germline V gene. The CDR3 is 17 residues long. The V segment lost 5 bases and the J segment 1 base; nucleotides outside the gene matches: 11. DNA of the CDR3: TGTGCCAGCAGTCAACCGGGACAGGGTTGGGCGAACACTGAAGCTTTCTTT. Its protein product is CASSQPGQGWANTEAFF.

Ten or more counts support this clonotype. The chain is built from TRBV2 and TRBJ2-1; 13 nucleotides agree with TRBD2. The germline V gene encodes CDR1 SNHLY and CDR2 FYNNEI. The trim removed 6 bases at V and 2 bases at J, leaving 1 base unmatched. The CDR3 covers 15 residues. This CDR3 reads CASSTSGGAYNEQFF. The CDR3 DNA reads as TGTGCCAGCAGCACTAGCGGGGGGGCCTACAATGAGCAGTTCTTC.

This clonotype was counted between two and nine times. The V call is TRBV6-2 or TRBV6-3, the J call TRBJ1-2; D is ambiguous. The germline V gene encodes CDR1 MNHEY and CDR2 SVGEGT. The CDR3 loop spans 16 amino acids. Trimming removed 7 bases from V and 0 bases from J, with 18 bases in between. This CDR3 reads CASNPRSDLANYGYTF. CDR3 nucleotide sequence: TGTGCCAGCAACCCGAGGTCGGACCTTGCTAACTATGGCTACACCTTC.

This clonotype was detected many times. This chain connects TRBV20-1 to TRBJ2-7; no reliable D call. Germline V gene data show CDR1 as DFQATT and CDR2 as SNEGSKA (reference sequence). The V end was cut by 2 bases, the J end by 1 base, with 12 bases between. The CDR3 extends over 14 amino acids. The CDR3 DNA is TGCAGTGCTAGAACGGACGGAGATTCCTACGAGCAGTACTTC. It specifies CSARTDGDSYEQYF.

The chain employs TRBV7-6 and TRBJ2-7; 10 nucleotides match TRBD2. Germline V gene sequence: CDR1 SGHVS, CDR2 FNYEAQ. The CDR3 sequence is 17 residues long. With 1 base clipped from V and 3 bases from J, the junction kept 9 bases outside the gene matches. This CDR3 reads CASSLVPAGGPFYEQYF. Written as DNA, the CDR3 is TGTGCCAGCAGCTTAGTTCCAGCGGGAGGGCCTTTCTACGAGCAGTACTTC.

The chain joins TRBV3-1 to TRBJ2-7; D not certain. Germline CDR1 LGHDT, CDR2 YNNKEL (reference sequence). The length of the CDR3 is 16 residues. The ends were cut back, 3 bases at V and 0 bases at J, with 15 bases in the middle. As DNA, the CDR3 is TGTGCCAGCAGCCACCCAACTTCCGACACCTCCTACGAGCAGTACTTC. This translates into CASSHPTSDTSYEQYF.

This clonotype has ten or more counts. This chain connects TRBV5-1 to TRBJ1-2, with no clear D. V shed 0 bases and J shed 5 bases, with 14 bases lying between them. CDR1 and CDR2 from the germline V gene are SGHRS and YFSETQ. The CDR3 spans 15 residues. The CDR3 region has the DNA TGCGCCAGCAGCTTGGTCGTGGGCCGAGGGTATGGCTACACCTTC. Protein: CASSLVVGRGYGYTF.